The clone carrying this TCR beta chain has only one observation. These data are taken from a study of T cells in tuberculosis. Overall study: Sequenced TCRs come from CD1B-GMM tetramer-binding T cells.

After thawing and overnight rest, PBMC were stained with GMM-loaded CD1B tetramer, viability dye and anti-CD3 for sorting. The lipid loaded on the CD1B tetramers was C32 glucose monomycolate from Rhodococcus equi. PBMC for tetramer sorting were first depleted of CD14-expressing monocytes. From each donor, about 92,000 tetramer-negative cells were sorted. No alpha-beta pairing information exists for these sequences. TCRdb's copy holds only in-frame clones and misses some; the assay was immunoSEQ multiplex PCR. The sample includes around 60,000 clones, 81% seen only once; the top ten take more than 10%. Trimming stripped 5 bases from V and 0 bases from J, with 11 bases between. Germline loops: CDR1 SGHVS, CDR2 FQNEAQ. The CDR3 sequence is 15 residues long.

The source of this sequence is an adult woman with latent tuberculosis. The V call is TRBV7-8, the J call TRBJ2-1, with D possibly TRBD2 on 6 matching bases. Source material: CD1b-GMM tetramer-negative cells sorted from PBMCs. For the CDR3, the DNA is TGTGCCAGCAGCCCGGGGGAAAGCTCCTACAATGAGCAGTTCTTC. It is translated as CASSPGESSYNEQFF.